Described below is a single T cell receptor (beta chain) sequence and its context. Its antigen is undetermined. The junction differs from germline at one of its ends, possibly a read error. This record comes from a study of response to subunit inactivated influenza vaccine. Overall study results and limits: It was suggested by the authors that few new T cells are recruited by each seasonal influenza vaccination.

TCRdb processed the RT-PCR reads anew with MiXCR; each CDR3 protein has one entry. Found here are over 400,000 distinct CDR3 sequences, roughly 11% of them singletons; the top ten hold about 12%. Per the germline V gene, CDR1 is SSHAT and CDR2 is FNYEAQ (reference sequence). This CDR3 has 14 residues. The sequence was obtained from a man between 50 and 59 years old who received an inactivated influenza vaccine. The chain has TRBV7-7 and TRBJ2-1; 7 positions agree with TRBD2. The source was PBMCs from blood, collected 40 to 50 days after vaccination. The CDR3 DNA follows: TGTGCTAGCAGCTTAGGGCATGGGAGGGATGAGCAGTTCTTC. Translation gives CASSLGHGRDEQFF.